This T cell receptor beta chain was profiled in a study of cytomegalovirus exposure and HLA in healthy donors. The study, taken as a whole, reports: The authors judged a highly shared variant cluster likely a sequencing artifact. A later analysis showed TCR association rates differing by HLA locus, peaking at DRB1 and lowest at HLA-C.

PCR used 60 Vbeta primers and 13 Jbeta primers. Original analysis: Roughly 11 million of the approximately 80 million unique TCR beta chains counted in a later analysis were shared. The table came from immunoSEQ multiplex PCR; TCRdb's copy has only in-frame clones and leaves some out. The V and J calls and clone size come from that table; D and trimming were worked out from the DNA. Of 100,000 to 150,000 clones in the sample, around 9% were seen once. This clone has just a few counts. The antigen is unknown. What was sequenced was PBMCs. This clonotype originated in a man aged 40-50 years in good health and CMV-seronegative.

CDR3 nucleotides: TGTGCCAGCAGCACTCTGAGTAGTATTGAGACCCAGTACTTC. Amino acid sequence: CASSTLSSIETQYF. The gene calls are TRBV7-6 and TRBJ2-5; D not resolved. Trimming took 5 bases from V and 5 from J, leaving 15 bases between them. This CDR3 is built from 14 residues. Germline CDR1 SGHVS, CDR2 FNYEAQ.